A selection of T cell receptor beta chains follows, all from one sample in a study of blood T cell repertoires in COVID-19. Here immunoSEQ multiplex PCR was the method, and the copy in TCRdb shows in-frame clones only, minus some. The data hold fewer than 500,000 clones, with over 65% observed a single time. The sequencing input was peripheral blood. Receptor source: a human donor with acute or convalescent COVID-19. The donor label of this sample is uncertain. The CDR3 runs from the conserved cysteine through the conserved F or W. Each record gives: V gene, J gene, CDR3 protein.

>TRBV19|TRBJ1-4
CASSIVGSNEKLFF
>TRBV30|TRBJ2-1
CAWSPGYNEQFF
>TRBV29-1|TRBJ2-2
CSAKGGSLNTGELFF
>TRBV2|TRBJ2-3
CASSGRQGVTDTQYF
>TRBV4-2|TRBJ2-7
CASSQGLTGRYEQYF
>TRBV7-9|TRBJ2-2
CASSFPAGELFF
>TRBV10-2|TRBJ1-6
CASSESTAGSFSYNSPLHF
>TRBV27|TRBJ1-5
CASSSGQGWNQPQHF
>TRBV4-2|TRBJ1-1
CASSQQRDTEAFF
>TRBV24-1|TRBJ2-1
CATRSTGTLSEQFF
>TRBV5-1|TRBJ1-1
CASSLGAGRSTEAFF
>TRBV28|TRBJ1-2
CASNKDMDRIYGYTF
>TRBV6-5|TRBJ1-3
CASTRGNTIYF
>TRBV19|TRBJ1-4
CASRLVNNEKLFF
>TRBV20-1|TRBJ1-1
CSQEGVREAFF
>TRBV20-1|TRBJ1-6
CSASDRNRGNNSPLHF
>TRBV7-9|TRBJ1-2
CASSFDPGLAYGYTF
>TRBV3-1/TRBV3-2|TRBJ2-3
CASSQVFRSRGTDTQYF
>TRBV5-5|TRBJ2-3
CASSLRQGSVTDTQYF
>TRBV29-1|TRBJ2-7
CSVATGTYEQYF
>TRBV5-1|TRBJ2-5
CASRADRGRETQYF
>TRBV28|TRBJ1-2
CASSLSRTGWYGYTF
>TRBV6-6|TRBJ1-1
CASKRTETHEAFF
>TRBV18|TRBJ1-2
CASAPGQRDGYTF
>TRBV28|TRBJ2-7
CASGHELGEQYF
>TRBV9|TRBJ2-3
CASSRSRGIDTQYF
>TRBV5-1|TRBJ2-1
CASSRAGTGIDEQFF
>TRBV19|TRBJ2-6
CASSIRRGLLTF
>TRBV6-5|TRBJ2-7
CASSRGTGYYEQYF
>TRBV7-2|TRBJ1-1
CASSFGQGLLNTEAFF
>TRBV2|TRBJ1-5
CASRTGSQPQHF
>TRBV5-1|TRBJ1-1
CASSLSGHLNTEAFF
>TRBV6-5|TRBJ1-1
CASLPTPPGETEAFF
>TRBV6-6|TRBJ1-2
CASSLDGMGGYTF
>TRBV6-5|TRBJ1-2
CASRATSPPYGYTF
>TRBV5-1|TRBJ1-4
CASSSGLANEKLFF
>TRBV5-5|TRBJ2-7
CASSPGPGTGVLREQYF